This TCR beta chain was captured by sequencing in a study of blood T cells in healthy people across ages. A second PCR of roughly 7 to 11 cycles used a sample-barcoded 5' primer and a J-beta primer mix. One entry per CDR3 protein results from TCRdb running MiXCR on the 5' RACE reads. The repertoire holds approximately 1,000,000 distinct CDR3 sequences, approximately 38% seen once, with roughly 13% in the top ten. Findings and limits, study-wide: Donors of long life had a larger count of naive CD4+ cells and greater diversity than aged donors. Changes seen in expanded clonotypes were possibly confounded by donor CMV status left unknown.

There are a few counts of this clonotype. Its antigen is not known. Sequences were obtained from blood. This receptor was taken from a man in his late teens or twenties in good health.

The chain's CDR3 is CASSLGTFNYGYTF. CDR3 coding DNA: TGTGCCAGCAGCCTCGGAACTTTTAACTATGGCTACACCTTC. The chain recombines TRBV6-2 or TRBV6-3 with TRBJ1-2; no firm D call. The CDR3 length is 14 residues. V lost 6 bases, J lost 1 base, and 12 bases lay in between. Germline CDR1 MNHEY, CDR2 SVGEGT.